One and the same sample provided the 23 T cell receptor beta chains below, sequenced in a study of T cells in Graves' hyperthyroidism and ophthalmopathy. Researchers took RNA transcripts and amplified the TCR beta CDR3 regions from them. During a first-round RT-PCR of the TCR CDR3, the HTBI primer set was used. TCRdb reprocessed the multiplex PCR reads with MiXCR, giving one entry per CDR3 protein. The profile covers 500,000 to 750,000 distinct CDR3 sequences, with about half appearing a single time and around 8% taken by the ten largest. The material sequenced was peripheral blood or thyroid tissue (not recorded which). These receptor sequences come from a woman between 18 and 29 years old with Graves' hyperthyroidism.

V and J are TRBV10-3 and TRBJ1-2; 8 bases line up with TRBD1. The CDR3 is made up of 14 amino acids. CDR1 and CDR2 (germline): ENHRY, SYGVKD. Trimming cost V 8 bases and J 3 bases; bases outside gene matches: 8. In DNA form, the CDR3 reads TGTGCCATCGGTTCGGGACAGGATTACTATGGCTACACCTTC. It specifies CAIGSGQDYYGYTF.

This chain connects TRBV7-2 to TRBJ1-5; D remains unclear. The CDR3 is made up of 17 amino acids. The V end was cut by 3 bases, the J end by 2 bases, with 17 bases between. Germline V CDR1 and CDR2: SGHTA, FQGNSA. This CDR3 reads CASSFMGRLDGNQPQHF. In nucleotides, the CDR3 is TGTGCCAGCAGCTTTATGGGCCGCCTCGACGGCAATCAGCCCCAGCATTTT.

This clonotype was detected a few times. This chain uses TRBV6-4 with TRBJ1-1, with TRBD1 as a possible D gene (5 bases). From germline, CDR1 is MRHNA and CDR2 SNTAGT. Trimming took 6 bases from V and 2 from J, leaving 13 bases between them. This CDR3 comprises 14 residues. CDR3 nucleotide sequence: TGTGCCAGCAGGGCGGACACAGGAAACACTGAAGCTTTCTTT. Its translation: CASRADTGNTEAFF.

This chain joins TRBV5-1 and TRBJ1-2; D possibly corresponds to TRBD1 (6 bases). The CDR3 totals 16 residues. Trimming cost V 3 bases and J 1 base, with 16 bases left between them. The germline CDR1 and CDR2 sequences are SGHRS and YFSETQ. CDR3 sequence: CASSSTRDTYNYGYTF. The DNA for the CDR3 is TGCGCCAGCAGCTCAACCCGGGACACCTATAACTATGGCTACACCTTC.

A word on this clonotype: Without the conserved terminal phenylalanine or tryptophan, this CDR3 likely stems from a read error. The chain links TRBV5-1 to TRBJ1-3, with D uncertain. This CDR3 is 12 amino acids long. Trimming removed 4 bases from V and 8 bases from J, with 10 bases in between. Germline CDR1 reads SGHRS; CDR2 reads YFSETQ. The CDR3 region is CASSLPTDTIYL. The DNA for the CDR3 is TGCGCCAGCAGCCTGCCCACGGACACCATATATCTT.

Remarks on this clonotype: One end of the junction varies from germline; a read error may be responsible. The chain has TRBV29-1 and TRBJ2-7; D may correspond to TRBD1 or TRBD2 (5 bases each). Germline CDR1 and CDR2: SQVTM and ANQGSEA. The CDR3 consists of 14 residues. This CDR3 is CSVEGDGGSYEQYF. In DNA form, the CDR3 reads TGCAGCGTAGAAGGGGACGGAGGCTCCTACGAGCAGTACTTC.

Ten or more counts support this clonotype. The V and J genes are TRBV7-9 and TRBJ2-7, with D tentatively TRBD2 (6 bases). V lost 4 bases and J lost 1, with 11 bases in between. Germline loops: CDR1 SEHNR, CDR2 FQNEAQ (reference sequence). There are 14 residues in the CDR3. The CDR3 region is CASSSPRESYEQYF. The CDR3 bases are TGTGCCAGCAGCTCCCCCCGGGAGTCCTACGAGCAGTACTTC. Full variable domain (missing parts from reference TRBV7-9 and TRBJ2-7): DTGVSQNPRHKITKRGQNVTFRCDPISEHNRLYWYRQTLGQGPEFLTYFQNEAQLEKSRLLSDRFSAERPKGSFSTLEIQRTEQGDSAMYLCASSSPRESYEQYFGPGTRLTVT.

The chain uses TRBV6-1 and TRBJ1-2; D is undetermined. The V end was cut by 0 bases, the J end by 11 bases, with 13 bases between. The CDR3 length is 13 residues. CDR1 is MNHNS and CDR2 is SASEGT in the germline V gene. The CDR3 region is CASSEAKTSGYTF. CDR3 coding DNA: TGTGCCAGCAGTGAAGCGAAAACTAGCGGTTACACCTTC.

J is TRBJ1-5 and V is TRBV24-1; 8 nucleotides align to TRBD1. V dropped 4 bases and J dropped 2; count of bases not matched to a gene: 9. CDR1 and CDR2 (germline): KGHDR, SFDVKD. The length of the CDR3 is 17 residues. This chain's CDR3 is CATSEADRGRGNQPQHF. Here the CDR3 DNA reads TGTGCCACCAGTGAGGCTGACAGGGGACGAGGCAATCAGCCCCAGCATTTT.

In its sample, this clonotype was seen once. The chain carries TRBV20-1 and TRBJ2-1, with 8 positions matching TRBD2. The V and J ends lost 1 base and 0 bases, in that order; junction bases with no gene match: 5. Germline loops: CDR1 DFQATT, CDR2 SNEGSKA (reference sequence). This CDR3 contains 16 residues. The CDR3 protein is CSARGGSGSSYNEQFF. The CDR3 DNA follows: TGCAGTGCTAGAGGCGGGAGCGGGAGCTCCTACAATGAGCAGTTCTTC.

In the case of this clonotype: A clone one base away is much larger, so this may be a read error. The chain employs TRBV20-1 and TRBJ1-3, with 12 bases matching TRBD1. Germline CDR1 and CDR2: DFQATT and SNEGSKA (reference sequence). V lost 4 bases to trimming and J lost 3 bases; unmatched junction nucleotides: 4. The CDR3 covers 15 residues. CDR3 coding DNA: TGCAGTGCTAATGGGGACAGGGGGCTTGGAAACACCATATATTTT. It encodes CSANGDRGLGNTIYF.

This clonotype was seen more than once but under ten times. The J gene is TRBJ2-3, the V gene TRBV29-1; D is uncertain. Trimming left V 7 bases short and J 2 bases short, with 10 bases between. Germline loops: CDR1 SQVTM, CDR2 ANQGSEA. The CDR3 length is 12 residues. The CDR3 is CSARLFTDTQYF. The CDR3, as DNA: TGCAGCGCCCGACTTTTCACAGATACGCAGTATTTT.

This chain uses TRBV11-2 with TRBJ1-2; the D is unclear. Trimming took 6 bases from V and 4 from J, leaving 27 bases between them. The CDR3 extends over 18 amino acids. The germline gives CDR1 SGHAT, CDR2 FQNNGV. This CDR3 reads CASSERGGQKGRSYGYTF. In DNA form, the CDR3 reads TGTGCCAGCAGTGAAAGAGGTGGTCAGAAAGGCAGGAGCTATGGCTACACCTTC.

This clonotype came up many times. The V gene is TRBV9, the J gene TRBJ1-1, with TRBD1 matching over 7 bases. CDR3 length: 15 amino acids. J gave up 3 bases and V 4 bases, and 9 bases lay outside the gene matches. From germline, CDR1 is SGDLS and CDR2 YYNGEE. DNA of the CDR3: TGTGCCAGCAGCCCCCTCCAGGGGGAGGACACTGAAGCTTTCTTT. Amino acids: CASSPLQGEDTEAFF.

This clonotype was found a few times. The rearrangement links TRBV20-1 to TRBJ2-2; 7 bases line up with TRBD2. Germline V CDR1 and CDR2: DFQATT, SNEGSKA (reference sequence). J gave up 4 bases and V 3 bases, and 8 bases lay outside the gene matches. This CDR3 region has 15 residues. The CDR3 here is CSARLGGRGTGELFF. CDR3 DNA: TGCAGTGCTAGGTTGGGGGGGAGAGGCACCGGGGAGCTGTTTTTT.

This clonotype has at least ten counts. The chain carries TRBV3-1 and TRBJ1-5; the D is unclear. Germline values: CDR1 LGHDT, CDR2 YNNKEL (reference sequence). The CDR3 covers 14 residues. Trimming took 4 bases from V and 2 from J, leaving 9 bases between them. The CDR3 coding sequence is TGTGCCAGCAGCCCTTCCGGGGGCAATCAGCCCCAGCATTTT. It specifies CASSPSGGNQPQHF.

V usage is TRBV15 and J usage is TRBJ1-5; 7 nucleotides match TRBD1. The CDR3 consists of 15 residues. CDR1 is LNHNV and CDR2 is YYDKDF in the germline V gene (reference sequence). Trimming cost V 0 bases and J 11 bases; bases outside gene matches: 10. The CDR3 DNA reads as TGTGCCACCAGCAGAGATCGGGACAGCCAAGAGACCCAGCATTTT. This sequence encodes CATSRDRDSQETQHF.

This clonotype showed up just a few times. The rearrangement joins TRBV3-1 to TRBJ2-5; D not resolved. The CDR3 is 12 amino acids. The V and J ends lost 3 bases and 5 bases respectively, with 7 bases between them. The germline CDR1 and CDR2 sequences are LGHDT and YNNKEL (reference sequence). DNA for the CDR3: TGTGCCAGCAGCCAGTATAAGGAGACCCAGTACTTC. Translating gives CASSQYKETQYF.

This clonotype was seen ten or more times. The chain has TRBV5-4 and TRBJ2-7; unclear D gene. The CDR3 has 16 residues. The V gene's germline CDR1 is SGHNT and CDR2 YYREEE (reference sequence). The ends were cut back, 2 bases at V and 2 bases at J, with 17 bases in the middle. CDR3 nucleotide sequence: TGTGCCAGCAGCTTTTCGGCCAGCGTGACGGCCTACGAGCAGTACTTC. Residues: CASSFSASVTAYEQYF.

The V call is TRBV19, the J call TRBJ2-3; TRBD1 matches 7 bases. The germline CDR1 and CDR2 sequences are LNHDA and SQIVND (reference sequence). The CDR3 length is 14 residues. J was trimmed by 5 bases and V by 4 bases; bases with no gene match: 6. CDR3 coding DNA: TGTGCCAGTAGTAGAGACAGGGTCGAAGATACGCAGTATTTT. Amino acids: CASSRDRVEDTQYF.

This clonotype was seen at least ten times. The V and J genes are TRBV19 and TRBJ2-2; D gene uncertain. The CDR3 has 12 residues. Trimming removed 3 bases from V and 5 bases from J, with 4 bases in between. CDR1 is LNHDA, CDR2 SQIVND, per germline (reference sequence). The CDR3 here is CASSIPTGELFF. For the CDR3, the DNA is TGTGCCAGTAGTATTCCGACCGGGGAGCTGTTTTTT.

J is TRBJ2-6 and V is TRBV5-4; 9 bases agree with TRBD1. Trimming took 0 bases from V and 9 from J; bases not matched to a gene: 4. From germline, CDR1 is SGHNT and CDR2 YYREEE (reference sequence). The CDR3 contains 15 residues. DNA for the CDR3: TGTGCCAGCAGCTTGGGACAGGGGGGTGACAACGTCCTGACTTTC. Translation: CASSLGQGGDNVLTF.

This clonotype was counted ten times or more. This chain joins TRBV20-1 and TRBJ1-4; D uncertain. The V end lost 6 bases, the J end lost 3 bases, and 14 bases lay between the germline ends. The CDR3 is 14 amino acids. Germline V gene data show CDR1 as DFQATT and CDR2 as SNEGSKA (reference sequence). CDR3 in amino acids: CSAPTGRANEKLFF. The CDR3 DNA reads TGCAGTGCCCCTACGGGTAGGGCTAATGAAAAACTGTTTTTT.